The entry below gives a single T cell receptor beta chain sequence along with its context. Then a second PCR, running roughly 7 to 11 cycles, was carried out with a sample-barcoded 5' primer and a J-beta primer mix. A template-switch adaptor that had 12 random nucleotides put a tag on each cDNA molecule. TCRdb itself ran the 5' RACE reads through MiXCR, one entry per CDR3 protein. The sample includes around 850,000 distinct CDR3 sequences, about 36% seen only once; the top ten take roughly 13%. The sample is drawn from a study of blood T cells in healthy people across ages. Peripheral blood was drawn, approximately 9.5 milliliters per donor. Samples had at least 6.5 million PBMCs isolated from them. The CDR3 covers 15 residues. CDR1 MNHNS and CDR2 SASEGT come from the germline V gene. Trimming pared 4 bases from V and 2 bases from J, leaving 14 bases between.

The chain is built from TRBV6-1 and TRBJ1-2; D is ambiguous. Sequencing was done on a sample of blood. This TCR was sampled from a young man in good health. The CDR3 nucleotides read TGTGCCAGCAGTGTCAGCGGTATGGGAAACTATGGCTACACCTTC. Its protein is CASSVSGMGNYGYTF.